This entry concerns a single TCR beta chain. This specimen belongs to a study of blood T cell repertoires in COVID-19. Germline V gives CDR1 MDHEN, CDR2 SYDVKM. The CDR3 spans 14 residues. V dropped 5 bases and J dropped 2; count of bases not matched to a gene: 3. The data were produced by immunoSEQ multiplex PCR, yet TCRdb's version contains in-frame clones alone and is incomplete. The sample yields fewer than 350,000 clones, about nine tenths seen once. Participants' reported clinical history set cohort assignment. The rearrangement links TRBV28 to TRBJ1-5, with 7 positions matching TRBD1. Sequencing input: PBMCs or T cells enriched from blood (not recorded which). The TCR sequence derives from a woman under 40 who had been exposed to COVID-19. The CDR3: CASSKDRGNQPQHF. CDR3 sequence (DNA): TGTGCCAGCAGTAAAGACAGGGGCAATCAGCCCCAGCATTTT. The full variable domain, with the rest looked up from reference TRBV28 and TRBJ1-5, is DVKVTQSSRYLVKRTGEKVFLECVQDMDHENMFWYRQDPGLGLRLIYFSYDVKMKEKGDIPEGYSVSREKKERFSLILESASTNQTSMYLCASSKDRGNQPQHFGDGTRLSIL.